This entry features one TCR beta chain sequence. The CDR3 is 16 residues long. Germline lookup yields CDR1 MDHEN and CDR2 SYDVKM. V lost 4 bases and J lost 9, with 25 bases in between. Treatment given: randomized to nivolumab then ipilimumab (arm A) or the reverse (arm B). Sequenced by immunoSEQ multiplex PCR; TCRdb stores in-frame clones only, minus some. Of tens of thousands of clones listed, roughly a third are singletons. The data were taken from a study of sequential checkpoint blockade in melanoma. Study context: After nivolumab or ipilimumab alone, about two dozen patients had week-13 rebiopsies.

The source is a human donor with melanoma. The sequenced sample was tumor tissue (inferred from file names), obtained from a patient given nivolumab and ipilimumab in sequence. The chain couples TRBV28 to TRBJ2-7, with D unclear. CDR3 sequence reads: CASSSHLGGSSRWQYF. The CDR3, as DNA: TGTGCCAGCAGTTCCCACCTGGGCGGCAGCTCCAGATGGCAGTACTTC.